These 20 T cell receptor beta chains originate from one sample sequenced in a study of T cell repertoires in cytomegalovirus infection. For these receptors, no antigen is known. TCRdb reprocessed the reads with MiXCR, giving one entry per CDR3 protein. The table includes about 130,000 distinct CDR3 sequences, more than 20% detected once. Sequencing was done on a sample of PBMCs, sequenced either directly or after in vitro stimulation (not recorded which). These receptors all come from a human donor in good health (CMV status not recorded). Some clones in this sample may be carry-over from other donors' samples.

In its sample, this clonotype was seen many times. The rearrangement uses TRBV7-9 and TRBJ1-4; D call uncertain. The germline V and J ends were trimmed by 1 base and 5 bases, with 5 bases remaining between them. CDR1 and CDR2 from the germline V gene are SEHNR and FQNEAQ (reference sequence). There are 13 residues in the CDR3. This CDR3 is CASSLGENEKLFF. The CDR3 nucleotides are TGTGCCAGCAGCTTAGGGGAGAATGAAAAACTGTTTTTT.

This clonotype was observed a few times. J is TRBJ2-3 and V is TRBV7-2, with 7 bases that match TRBD1. Germline V gene data show CDR1 as SGHTA and CDR2 as FQGNSA. Losses at the gene ends were 1 base for V and 4 bases for J; bases not matched to a gene: 2. The CDR3 extends over 14 amino acids. CDR3 DNA: TGTGCCAGCAGCTTAGTGACAGGGTCAGATACGCAGTATTTT. It yields the protein CASSLVTGSDTQYF.

This clonotype was detected only a few times. The genes are TRBV7-2 and TRBJ1-1; D is perhaps TRBD1 (5 bases). V lost 1 base to trimming and J lost 6 bases, with 12 bases between them. The germline CDR1 and CDR2 sequences are SGHTA and FQGNSA. CDR3 length equals 14 residues. This CDR3 is CASSLEVPGAEAFF. The CDR3 nucleotides are TGTGCCAGCAGCTTAGAGGTTCCGGGGGCTGAAGCTTTCTTT.

The chain couples TRBV3-1 to TRBJ2-5; 8 bases match TRBD1. This CDR3 contains 16 residues. The trim removed 0 bases at V and 9 bases at J, leaving 12 bases unmatched. From germline, CDR1 is LGHDT and CDR2 YNNKEL (reference sequence). The CDR3 loop is CASSQDPGQASRAQYF. DNA of the CDR3: TGTGCCAGCAGCCAAGATCCGGGACAGGCCTCAAGGGCCCAGTACTTC.

CDR3 sequence (DNA): TGCAGTGCTAGCCAGGGTGTGGGGACCCAGTACTTC. Its translation: CSASQGVGTQYF. The chain employs TRBV20-1 and TRBJ2-5, with D possibly being TRBD1 (5 bases). Germline V gene data show CDR1 as DFQATT and CDR2 as SNEGSKA (reference sequence). The CDR3 totals 12 residues. V was pared by 3 bases and J by 7 bases, with 12 bases between.

The chain employs TRBV5-6 and TRBJ2-7; no clear D. Deletions cut 0 bases from V and 5 bases from J, with 9 bases between. This CDR3 has 13 residues. The germline V gene encodes CDR1 SGHDT and CDR2 YYEEEE. CDR3 nucleotide sequence: TGTGCCAGCAGCTTGGCTAGAATCGACGAGCAGTACGTC. Encoded protein: CASSLARIDEQYV.

The rearrangement links TRBV5-5 to TRBJ2-2, with D possibly being TRBD1 (5 bases). The germline gives CDR1 SGHKS, CDR2 YYEKEE (reference sequence). The CDR3 extends over 17 amino acids. Trimming cost V 0 bases and J 4 bases, with 16 bases left between them. CDR3 sequence: CASSLGWGSWGTGELFF. In DNA form, the CDR3 reads TGTGCCAGCAGCTTGGGGTGGGGCTCCTGGGGCACCGGGGAGCTGTTTTTT.

In this sample, this clonotype turned up many times. V usage is TRBV6-2 or TRBV6-3 and J usage is TRBJ2-1; the match to TRBD2 covers 7 bases. The V and J ends lost 0 bases and 4 bases, in that order; junction bases with no gene match: 12. Per the germline V gene, CDR1 is MNHEY and CDR2 is SVGEGT. This CDR3 has 18 residues. Here the CDR3 DNA reads TGTGCCAGCAGTTACTCGCCCCCTGAGGGAGGGATTTACAATGAGCAGTTCTTC. Translated: CASSYSPPEGGIYNEQFF.

The rearrangement joins TRBV10-3 to TRBJ2-1; 8 positions match TRBD2. CDR3 length: 15 amino acids. V was pared by 3 bases and J by 4 bases, with 5 bases of the junction left unmatched. Germline CDR1 and CDR2: ENHRY and SYGVKD. The CDR3: CAISEREGPYNEQFF. In nucleotides, the CDR3 is TGTGCCATCAGTGAACGGGAGGGCCCATACAATGAGCAGTTCTTC.

This clonotype was observed at least ten times. V is TRBV27 and J is TRBJ2-1; 9 bases agree with TRBD1. This CDR3 contains 16 residues. The ends lost 10 bases at V and 5 bases at J; junction bases unmatched: 15. CDR1 is MNHEY, CDR2 SMNVEV, per germline (reference sequence). The CDR3 DNA reads as TGTGCCACCCTGATGTGGCAAGGACAGGGGAACAATGAGCAGTTCTTC. Amino acids: CATLMWQGQGNNEQFF.

As to this clonotype: The junction shows a germline mismatch at one end, possibly a read error. The chain recombines TRBV28 with TRBJ2-4, with 7 bases lining up with TRBD1. CDR3 length: 11 amino acids. From germline, CDR1 is MDHEN and CDR2 SYDVKM. Here the CDR3 DNA reads TGTGCCAGCAGGAACTACCGGGACAGCCACTTC. This gives the protein CASRNYRDSHF. Full variable domain (rest looked up from reference TRBV28 and TRBJ2-4): DVKVTQSSRYLVKRTGEKVFLECVQDMDHENMFWYRQDPGLGLRLIYFSYDVKMKEKGDIPEGYSVSREKKERFSLILESASTNQTSMYLCASRNYRDSHFGAGTRLSVL.

This clonotype was counted between two and nine times. This chain connects TRBV15 to TRBJ2-5; D is unresolved. Trimming shortened V by 2 bases and J by 2 bases, and 3 bases separated the two germline ends. The CDR3 loop spans 12 amino acids. Germline loops: CDR1 LNHNV, CDR2 YYDKDF (reference sequence). CDR3 sequence: CATSRYQETQYF. CDR3 nucleotides: TGTGCCACCAGCAGATATCAAGAGACCCAGTACTTC. Based on the CDR3 plus reference TRBV15 and TRBJ2-5, the full variable domain is DAMVIQNPRYQVTQFGKPVTLSCSQTLNHNVMYWYQQKSSQAPKLLFHYYDKDFNNEADTPDNFQSRRPNTSFCFLDIRSPGLGDTAMYLCATSRYQETQYFGPGTRLLVL.

The chain joins TRBV6-5 to TRBJ1-1; a possible D gene is TRBD1 (5 bases). The CDR3 sequence is 16 residues long. Per germline, CDR1 MNHEY and CDR2 SVGAGI. The V gene lost 0 bases and the J gene lost 1 base, with 12 bases spanning the gap. The CDR3 region has the DNA TGTGCCAGCAGTTACTCTGGGGACGTATGGAACACTGAAGCTTTCTTT. This sequence encodes CASSYSGDVWNTEAFF.

This clonotype was counted between two and nine times. The chain employs TRBV7-2 and TRBJ2-7; TRBD1 agrees at 11 bases. Germline lookup yields CDR1 SGHTA and CDR2 FQGNSA. Trimming took 0 bases from V and 3 from J; bases not matched to a gene: 1. The CDR3 totals 15 residues. As DNA, the CDR3 is TGTGCCAGCAGCTTAGCGGGACAGGGGGTCTACGAGCAGTACTTC. Translated, it gives CASSLAGQGVYEQYF.

Written as DNA, the CDR3 is TGTGCCAGCAGTAGCCTGGGGGACTACAATGAGCAGTTCTTC. It yields the protein CASSSLGDYNEQFF. The J gene is TRBJ2-1, the V gene TRBV6-8, with D possibly called TRBD1 or TRBD2 (5 bases each). V was pared by 5 bases and J by 3 bases, with 11 bases between. The germline CDR1 and CDR2 sequences are MNHGY and SAAAGT. The CDR3 is 14 amino acids.

The CDR3 coding sequence is TGTGCCAGCAGTTTTCACACCGGGACTTGGACCTACGAGCAGTACTTC. Translating gives CASSFHTGTWTYEQYF. The chain carries TRBV27 and TRBJ2-7; possible D gene TRBD2, 6 bases. V lost 3 bases, J lost 2 bases, and 17 bases lay in between. Germline V gene sequence: CDR1 MNHEY, CDR2 SMNVEV (reference sequence). The CDR3 is 16 amino acids.

This clonotype was seen a few times. The V gene is TRBV5-4, the J gene TRBJ1-1; D remains unclear. V was shortened by 4 bases and J by 1 base, with 8 bases between the two germline ends. The CDR3 spans 13 residues. The V gene's germline CDR1 is SGHNT and CDR2 YYREEE (reference sequence). CDR3 in amino acids: CASSVDTNTEAFF. The CDR3 coding sequence is TGTGCCAGCAGCGTCGACACGAACACTGAAGCTTTCTTT.

The rearrangement joins TRBV11-2 to TRBJ2-1; TRBD2 agrees at 10 bases. CDR1 is SGHAT, CDR2 FQNNGV, per germline. The CDR3 covers 15 residues. Losses at the gene ends were 5 bases for V and 4 bases for J; bases not matched to a gene: 5. This CDR3 is CASSRGLAEYNEQFF. For the CDR3, the DNA is TGTGCCAGCAGCCGCGGACTAGCGGAGTACAATGAGCAGTTCTTC.

The J gene is TRBJ2-7, the V gene TRBV7-4; D may match TRBD1 or TRBD2 (6 bases each). The CDR3 contains 15 residues. Germline values: CDR1 SGHVT, CDR2 SQSDAQ. V shed 1 base and J shed 5 bases, with 15 bases lying between them. This CDR3 reads CASSLGGQGRNEQYF. The CDR3 region has the DNA TGTGCCAGCAGCTTAGGTGGCCAGGGGAGGAACGAGCAGTACTTC.

This clonotype came up a few times. V and J are TRBV6-5 and TRBJ2-7; 13 nucleotides match TRBD2. This CDR3 is 20 amino acids long. CDR1 and CDR2 from the germline V gene are MNHEY and SVGAGI. The trim removed 0 bases at V and 5 bases at J, leaving 16 bases unmatched. CDR3: CASSYSSLTSGRRSVDEQYF. CDR3 nucleotide sequence: TGTGCCAGCAGTTACTCGTCCCTGACTAGCGGGAGGCGGAGTGTCGACGAGCAGTACTTC.